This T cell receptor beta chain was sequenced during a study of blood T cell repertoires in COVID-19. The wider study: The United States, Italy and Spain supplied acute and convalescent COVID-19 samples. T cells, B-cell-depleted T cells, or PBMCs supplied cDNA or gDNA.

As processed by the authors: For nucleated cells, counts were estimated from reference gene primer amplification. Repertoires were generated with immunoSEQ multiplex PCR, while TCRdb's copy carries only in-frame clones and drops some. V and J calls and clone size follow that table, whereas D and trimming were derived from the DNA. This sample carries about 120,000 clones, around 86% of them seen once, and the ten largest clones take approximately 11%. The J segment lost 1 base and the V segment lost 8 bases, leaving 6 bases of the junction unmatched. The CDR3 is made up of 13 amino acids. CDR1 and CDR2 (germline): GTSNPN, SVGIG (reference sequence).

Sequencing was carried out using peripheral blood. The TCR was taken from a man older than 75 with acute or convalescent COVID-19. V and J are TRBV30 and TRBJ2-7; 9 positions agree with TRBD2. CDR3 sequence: CAVGSGSSYEQYF. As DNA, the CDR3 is TGTGCCGTTGGTAGCGGGAGTTCCTACGAGCAGTACTTC.